One sample yielded the 28 T cell receptor beta chains listed below, sequenced in a study of PD-1 blockade in classical Hodgkin lymphoma. Sample time point: cycle 4 day 1 (C4D1), after five to seven weeks of nivolumab. The patients all showed relapse after autologous stem cell transplantation, while their brentuximab vedotin exposure varied. Profiling relied on immunoSEQ multiplex PCR, and the TCRdb table lists in-frame clones only, not all of them. The top ten clones hold just under 2% of a sample with over 85,000 clones, 85% to 95% of them seen once. The input for sequencing was peripheral blood mononuclear cells (PBMCs), taken before the fourth cycle of nivolumab. All receptors come from a human donor with classical Hodgkin lymphoma.

The chain couples TRBV10-3 to TRBJ2-2, with D possibly called TRBD1 or TRBD2 (5 bases each). V lost 0 bases to trimming and J lost 7 bases, with 15 bases between them. This CDR3 region has 16 residues. Germline CDR1 is ENHRY and CDR2 is SYGVKD. CDR3 amino acids: CAISESPHRGVGELFF. DNA for the CDR3: TGTGCCATCAGTGAGTCCCCGCACCGAGGGGTCGGGGAGCTGTTTTTT.

CDR3 sequence (DNA): TGTGCCAGCAGTTCCAATTACCGAAGACAGGAGACTAACTATGGCTACACCTTC. Protein: CASSSNYRRQETNYGYTF. This rearrangement joins TRBV28 to TRBJ1-2; D might be TRBD1 (6 bases). V lost 4 bases and J lost 0, with 21 bases in between. The CDR3 runs to 18 residues. CDR1 and CDR2 from the germline V gene are MDHEN and SYDVKM.

The chain's CDR3 is CSVAGGSSYNEQFF. CDR3 sequence (DNA): TGCAGCGTAGCAGGTGGGAGCTCCTACAATGAGCAGTTCTTC. The chain carries TRBV29-1 and TRBJ2-1; D possibly corresponds to TRBD2 (5 bases). V lost 6 bases, J lost 0 bases, and 12 bases lay in between. CDR1 and CDR2 from the germline V gene are SQVTM and ANQGSEA. This CDR3 has 14 residues.

This clone was seen a single time. V and J are TRBV28 and TRBJ1-1, with a possible D match to TRBD1 (6 bases). V gave up 0 bases and J gave up 7 bases, with 15 bases separating them. Germline-derived CDR1 and CDR2 are MDHEN and SYDVKM. The CDR3 totals 15 residues. This CDR3 is CASSLWDSKLIEAFF. The CDR3 nucleotides read TGTGCCAGCAGTTTATGGGACAGCAAGCTTATTGAAGCTTTCTTT. Looking up the rest from reference TRBV28 and TRBJ1-1 gives the full variable domain: DVKVTQSSRYLVKRTGEKVFLECVQDMDHENMFWYRQDPGLGLRLIYFSYDVKMKEKGDIPEGYSVSREKKERFSLILESASTNQTSMYLCASSLWDSKLIEAFFGQGTRLTVV.

V usage is TRBV5-5 and J usage is TRBJ2-2, with TRBD2 matching 10 bases. The CDR3 is 17 residues long. Germline CDR1 reads SGHKS; CDR2 reads YYEKEE (reference sequence). The junction had 11 bases not matched to a gene; V was cut back by 4 bases and J by 5 bases. The CDR3 DNA reads as TGTGCCAGCAGCCCTAGACCGGATAGCGGGAGGACCGGGGAGCTGTTTTTT. This gives the protein CASSPRPDSGRTGELFF.

The genes are TRBV18 and TRBJ2-5, with TRBD2 identical over 8 bases. There are 15 residues in the CDR3. Germline lookup yields CDR1 KGHSH and CDR2 LQKENI. V lost 6 bases to trimming and J lost 7 bases; unmatched junction nucleotides: 13. The DNA for the CDR3 is TGTGCCAGCTCGTTTAGCGGGACGGAGTCGGGGACCCAGTACTTC. Translating it yields CASSFSGTESGTQYF.

The chain uses TRBV28 and TRBJ1-1, with a possible D match to TRBD1 (6 bases). The CDR3 has 15 amino acids. The ends were cut back, 5 bases at V and 6 bases at J, with 19 bases in the middle. The germline gives CDR1 MDHEN, CDR2 SYDVKM. The CDR3 is CASSPINTGFAEAFF. CDR3 nucleotide sequence: TGTGCCAGCAGTCCCATCAATACAGGGTTCGCTGAAGCTTTCTTT. Looking up the rest from reference TRBV28 and TRBJ1-1 gives the full variable domain: DVKVTQSSRYLVKRTGEKVFLECVQDMDHENMFWYRQDPGLGLRLIYFSYDVKMKEKGDIPEGYSVSREKKERFSLILESASTNQTSMYLCASSPINTGFAEAFFGQGTRLTVV.

This chain connects TRBV10-2 to TRBJ1-5; maybe TRBD1 (5 bases). Looked up from germline, CDR1 is WSHSY and CDR2 is SAAADI. The germline V and J ends were trimmed by 5 bases and 7 bases, with 15 bases remaining between them. The CDR3 is 14 amino acids. The CDR3 region is CASSKSDGGQPQHF. DNA of the CDR3: TGCGCCAGCAGTAAATCCGATGGGGGACAGCCCCAGCATTTT.

V is TRBV11-2 and J is TRBJ1-3; 7 nucleotides align to TRBD1. CDR1 and CDR2 from the germline V gene are SGHAT and FQNNGV. This CDR3 comprises 16 residues. The J segment lost 4 bases and the V segment lost 4 bases, leaving 10 bases of the junction unmatched. The CDR3 reads CASSSHRGVSGNTIYF. CDR3 bases: TGTGCCAGCAGCTCCCACAGGGGAGTATCAGGAAACACCATATATTTT.

J is TRBJ2-5 and V is TRBV7-3; weak D call: TRBD2 (5 bases). This CDR3 is 13 amino acids long. Germline assignment: CDR1 SGHTA and CDR2 FQGTGA. With 4 bases removed from V and 3 bases from J, the gap between germline ends came to 9 bases. Here the CDR3 DNA reads TGTGCCAGCAGCTCCGGGATCGAAGAGACCCAGTACTTC. Its translation is CASSSGIEETQYF.

The chain recombines TRBV28 with TRBJ2-2; D is uncertain. Germline V gene lookup returns CDR1 MDHEN and CDR2 SYDVKM. This CDR3 has 13 amino acids. V was shortened by 8 bases and J by 0 bases, with 7 bases between the two germline ends. As DNA, the CDR3 is TGTGCCAGCTATAGGGCGAACACCGGGGAGCTGTTTTTT. Translated, it gives CASYRANTGELFF.

V is TRBV19 and J is TRBJ1-5; TRBD1 is a possible D gene (6 bases). Trimming took off 4 bases at V and 2 bases at J, with 18 bases between the two ends. The CDR3 consists of 17 residues. Germline CDR1 is LNHDA and CDR2 is SQIVND (reference sequence). In DNA, the CDR3 is TGTGCCAGTAGTAACGGGGTTGAGGGGGTGGGCAATCAGCCCCAGCATTTT. Encoded protein: CASSNGVEGVGNQPQHF. Together with reference TRBV19 and TRBJ1-5, the CDR3 gives the full variable domain: DGGITQSPKYLFRKEGQNVTLSCEQNLNHDAMYWYRQDPGQGLRLIYYSQIVNDFQKGDIAEGYSVSREKKESFPLTVTSAQKNPTAFYLCASSNGVEGVGNQPQHFGDGTRLSIL.

This chain uses TRBV9 with TRBJ2-7; the match to TRBD1 covers 9 bases. This CDR3 is 16 amino acids long. Germline V gene sequence: CDR1 SGDLS, CDR2 YYNGEE. The J segment lost 4 bases and the V segment lost 2 bases, leaving 10 bases of the junction unmatched. The CDR3 is CASSVGQGFEAYEQYF. Written as DNA, the CDR3 is TGTGCCAGCAGCGTTGGACAGGGGTTCGAGGCTTACGAGCAGTACTTC.

The count of this clone is one. This rearrangement joins TRBV13 to TRBJ2-5; maybe TRBD1 (6 bases). Germline V gives CDR1 PRHDT, CDR2 FYEKMQ (reference sequence). The ends were cut back, 1 base at V and 3 bases at J, with 9 bases in the middle. This CDR3 has 14 amino acids. The CDR3 region has the DNA TGTGCCAGCAGCTTAGAAGGGGGTAAAGAGACCCAGTACTTC. Protein product: CASSLEGGKETQYF.

The chain is built from TRBV13 and TRBJ2-7, with D perhaps TRBD2 (6 bases). Germline CDR1 is PRHDT and CDR2 is FYEKMQ (reference sequence). Trimming left V 4 bases short and J 5 bases short, with 24 bases between. CDR3 length equals 17 residues. The CDR3 DNA reads as TGTGCCAGCAGCTCTTTTTCAGGTCGGGGGACGGTCCACGAGCAGTACTTC. As protein: CASSSFSGRGTVHEQYF.

The genes are TRBV30 and TRBJ2-7, with TRBD2 as a possible D gene (6 bases). V shed 5 bases and J shed 7 bases, with 21 bases lying between them. Germline CDR1 and CDR2: GTSNPN and SVGIG (reference sequence). The CDR3 has 14 amino acids. CDR3 protein: CAWSRDFAQVEQYF. The CDR3 nucleotides are TGTGCCTGGTCAAGGGACTTTGCTCAGGTGGAGCAGTACTTC.

J is TRBJ1-1 and V is TRBV29-1; TRBD1 matches at 8 bases. The CDR3 is 10 amino acids. Losses at the gene ends were 6 bases for V and 11 bases for J; bases not matched to a gene: 5. The germline V gene encodes CDR1 SQVTM and CDR2 ANQGSEA. For the CDR3, the DNA is TGCAGCGTCGACAGGGGTTCGGCTTTCTTT. Residues: CSVDRGSAFF.

This chain joins TRBV19 and TRBJ1-5, with 9 positions matching TRBD1. The CDR3 is made up of 19 amino acids. The J segment lost 6 bases and the V segment lost 7 bases, leaving 22 bases of the junction unmatched. Per germline, CDR1 LNHDA and CDR2 SQIVND (reference sequence). The DNA for the CDR3 is TGTGCCAGTATTAACACCGGGACAGGGAACGTGAGGTTCGGTCAGCCCCAGCATTTT. This sequence encodes CASINTGTGNVRFGQPQHF. Combining the CDR3 with reference TRBV19 and TRBJ1-5 gives the whole variable domain DGGITQSPKYLFRKEGQNVTLSCEQNLNHDAMYWYRQDPGQGLRLIYYSQIVNDFQKGDIAEGYSVSREKKESFPLTVTSAQKNPTAFYLCASINTGTGNVRFGQPQHFGDGTRLSIL.

The chain recombines TRBV7-2 with TRBJ2-2; 10 nucleotides agree with TRBD2. The germline gives CDR1 SGHTA, CDR2 FQGNSA. V lost 5 bases and J lost 6; bases outside the gene matches: 18. The CDR3 is 19 residues long. CDR3 loop: CASSRGSSGSVYWAGELFF. DNA for the CDR3: TGTGCCAGCAGCCGGGGGTCTAGCGGGAGCGTTTATTGGGCCGGGGAGCTGTTTTTT.

The chain is built from TRBV5-1 and TRBJ2-7; D is uncertain. Germline V gene lookup returns CDR1 SGHRS and CDR2 YFSETQ. Trimming shortened V by 2 bases and J by 1 base, and 13 bases separated the two germline ends. The CDR3 has 15 residues. The CDR3, as DNA: TGCGCCAGCAGCTTTCCCCTGCCAGGTTCCTACGAGCAGTACTTC. It translates to CASSFPLPGSYEQYF.

The table lists this clone with a count of one. The chain carries TRBV7-9 and TRBJ2-1; the match to TRBD2 covers 7 bases. CDR1 and CDR2 from the germline V gene are SEHNR and FQNEAQ (reference sequence). Unmatched junction bases numbered 13, after V lost 5 bases and J lost 6 bases. CDR3 size: 16 residues. The CDR3 region is CASSVPFREDLNEQFF. DNA of the CDR3: TGTGCCAGCAGCGTACCCTTCCGGGAGGACCTCAATGAGCAGTTCTTC.

This clone appeared a single time. The chain joins TRBV30 to TRBJ1-2; 9 bases fit TRBD1. V was clipped by 5 bases and J by 7 bases; unmatched bases: 8. CDR1 GTSNPN and CDR2 SVGIG come from the germline V gene (reference sequence). CDR3 length: 13 amino acids. CDR3 sequence (DNA): TGTGCCTGGGCCGGGACAGGGTTTAGTGGCTACACCTTC. It specifies CAWAGTGFSGYTF.

The V gene is TRBV7-2, the J gene TRBJ1-5; no reliable D call. Germline loops: CDR1 SGHTA, CDR2 FQGNSA. Trimming removed 5 bases from V and 4 bases from J, with 15 bases in between. The length of the CDR3 is 15 residues. CDR3 sequence: CASSLLPVGNQPQHF. DNA for the CDR3: TGTGCCAGCAGCCTCCTCCCGGTGGGGAATCAGCCCCAGCATTTT.

The chain links TRBV7-6 to TRBJ2-7; D is perhaps TRBD1 or TRBD2 (5 bases each). Germline CDR1 SGHVS, CDR2 FNYEAQ. The CDR3 sequence is 14 residues long. V was trimmed by 1 base and J by 2 bases, leaving 9 bases between them. CDR3 in amino acids: CASSLEGEPYEQYF. In nucleotides, the CDR3 is TGTGCCAGCAGCTTAGAAGGGGAGCCCTACGAGCAGTACTTC. The complete variable domain, with remaining parts taken from reference TRBV7-6 and TRBJ2-7, reads GAGVSQSPRYKVTKRGQDVALRCDPISGHVSLYWYRQALGQGPEFLTYFNYEAQQDKSGLPNDRFSAERPEGSISTLTIQRTEQRDSAMYRCASSLEGEPYEQYFGPGTRLTVT.

The chain combines TRBV4-2 with TRBJ2-1, with D uncertain. V dropped 0 bases and J dropped 2 bases, with 5 bases sitting between them. Germline V lookup: CDR1 LGHNA, CDR2 YNFKEQ. The CDR3 totals 14 residues. CDR3 in amino acids: CASSQEATYNEQFF. The CDR3 DNA sequence: TGTGCCAGCAGCCAAGAGGCGACCTACAATGAGCAGTTCTTC.

V and J are TRBV30 and TRBJ2-7; TRBD1 aligns across 9 bases. The CDR3 is 14 residues long. The V gene end was trimmed by 0 bases and the J gene end by 6 bases; junction bases not matched to a gene: 6. Looked up from germline, CDR1 is GTSNPN and CDR2 is SVGIG (reference sequence). CDR3 sequence: CAWSVTGGYSEQYF. CDR3 DNA sequence: TGTGCCTGGAGTGTAACAGGGGGCTACAGCGAGCAGTACTTC.

The CDR3 spells CAIKLTGGATEAFF. The CDR3 coding sequence is TGTGCCATCAAACTGACAGGGGGGGCCACTGAAGCTTTCTTT. The chain employs TRBV10-3 and TRBJ1-1, with 9 bases lining up with TRBD1. V was pared by 7 bases and J by 4 bases, with 7 bases of the junction left unmatched. This CDR3 is 14 amino acids long. CDR1 is ENHRY, CDR2 SYGVKD, per germline.

The chain uses TRBV29-1 and TRBJ1-2, with a weak D call TRBD1 (5 bases). The germline V gene encodes CDR1 SQVTM and CDR2 ANQGSEA. The V end was cut by 4 bases, the J end by 3 bases, with 12 bases between. The CDR3 length is 13 residues. Here the CDR3 reads CSVASGGDYGYTF. CDR3 nucleotides: TGCAGCGTTGCTAGTGGGGGGGACTATGGCTACACCTTC.